The rows below give T cell receptor beta chains drawn from one sample of a study of T cell responses to AZD1222 COVID-19 vaccine. Assay: immunoSEQ multiplex PCR; the TCRdb copy retains only in-frame clones and omits some. The sample holds about 130,000 clones, roughly 84% seen once. Sequenced here: peripheral blood, sampled on day 0 of AZD1222 vaccination. The origin of the receptors is an adult in good health. Both conserved end residues are trimmed from each CDR3.

j_call | v_call | cdr3_aa
TRBJ1-5 | TRBV6-2/TRBV6-3 | ASSPSEGFGNQPQH
TRBJ1-1 | TRBV7-9 | ASSAGQGGTEAF
TRBJ1-5 | TRBV19 | ASSIFDRFTQPQH
TRBJ2-1 | TRBV19 | ASSPLTSGMNNEQF
TRBJ2-7 | TRBV6-5 | ASRRLKSGEQY
TRBJ2-1 | TRBV11-1 | ASSLAAAYHNEQF
TRBJ2-1 | TRBV10-3 | AIRDSSYNEQF
TRBJ1-1 | TRBV11-2 | ASSLTSGTGGRHTEAF
TRBJ1-4 | TRBV6-5 | ASTSGPFNEKLF
TRBJ2-1 | TRBV6-1 | ASSEGTAQSWNEQF
TRBJ1-4 | TRBV18 | ASFRGWEKLF
TRBJ1-2 | TRBV28 | ASTQGINGYT
TRBJ2-2 | TRBV27 | ASRPTNTGELF
TRBJ2-7 | TRBV19 | ASAGTSGYEQY
TRBJ1-6 | TRBV21-1 | ASSNRQEPNSPLH
TRBJ1-5 | TRBV7-9 | ASSSTRDRGGNQPQH
TRBJ2-7 | TRBV4-3 | ASSQDRFYEQY
TRBJ2-1 | TRBV11-3 | ASSTSNRWAGYNEQF
TRBJ1-2 | TRBV2 | ASSEAFPALYGYT
TRBJ1-2 | TRBV24-1 | ATSDSGRSYGVT
TRBJ1-3 | TRBV3-1/TRBV3-2 | ASSQLGVGNTIY
TRBJ2-7 | TRBV20-1 | SASNSPGPTYEQY
TRBJ2-1 | TRBV19 | ASSMGEGPYNEQF
TRBJ2-1 | TRBV7-9 | ASSGEGIRDEQF
TRBJ1-3 | TRBV3-1/TRBV3-2 | ASSQLPGQGATIY
TRBJ2-3 | TRBV9 | ASSVVGSGADTQY
TRBJ1-1 | TRBV27 | ASRTGATNTEAF
TRBJ2-1 | TRBV18 | ASSRIDSGRANEQF
TRBJ1-1 | TRBV4-3 | ASSQDITGAEAF
TRBJ1-3 | TRBV5-5 | ASSLWFLDFETRSGNTIY
TRBJ2-7 | TRBV27 | ASSARSPDEQY
TRBJ2-7 | TRBV7-6 | ASSSDTYEQY
TRBJ1-2 | TRBV23-1 | ASSQSNGYT
TRBJ1-1 | TRBV28 | ASSLGTVNTEAF
TRBJ1-6 | TRBV2 | ASSTGTGQPLH
TRBJ2-3 | TRBV4-3 | ASSQEWTSGEDPSTDTQY
TRBJ1-1 | TRBV7-2 | ASSLERGGNTEAF
TRBJ1-2 | TRBV5-1 | ASSLTGASYSYGYT
TRBJ2-3 | TRBV2 | ASSGQAGDTQY
TRBJ1-1 | TRBV27 | ASSLYFGQGYRSTEAF
TRBJ1-4 | TRBV3-1/TRBV3-2 | ASSQTVGVSNEKLF
TRBJ1-3 | TRBV6-6 | ASSYSSGSGNTIY